This T cell receptor beta chain was captured in a study of T cell repertoires in cytomegalovirus infection. Study background: In the study, CMV epitopes included recently identified HLA-C-restricted and well-studied HLA-B-restricted ones. Study-wide points: The study found HLA-C-restricted CMV-specific TCR beta clonotypes dominating the ex vivo response.

TCRdb re-derived calls from the reads in MiXCR, one entry per CDR3 protein. Altogether about 220,000 distinct CDR3 sequences are present, approximately 38% being singletons, with the ten largest covering around 64%. Unmatched junction bases numbered 14, after V lost 4 bases and J lost 0 bases. Germline CDR1 SGHRS, CDR2 YFSETQ. There are 19 residues in the CDR3. As for this clonotype: Its antigen is not known.

Sequencing used CD8+ T cells from cultured PBMCs, obtained from culture after CMV antigen stimulation. The V and J genes are TRBV5-1 and TRBJ1-4; 8 bases align to TRBD1. This clonotype was sampled from a human donor in good health (CMV status not recorded). Some clones in this sample may be carry-over from other donors' samples. CDR3 region: CASSATGGVLSATNEKLFF. DNA of the CDR3: TGCGCCAGCAGCGCAACAGGGGGGGTCCTTTCTGCAACTAATGAAAAACTGTTTTTT.